This T cell receptor (beta chain) was identified during a study of blood T cell repertoires in COVID-19. Cohorts were assigned according to the clinical history that participants reported. The CDR3 has 16 residues. The V gene's germline CDR1 is MGHRA and CDR2 YSYEKL. V was pared by 2 bases and J by 3 bases, with 16 bases between. Generated by immunoSEQ multiplex PCR, the TCRdb table keeps only in-frame clones and is missing some. This table holds about 480,000 clones, roughly 88% found once. Sequencing input: PBMCs or T cells enriched from blood (not recorded which). This chain connects TRBV4-1 to TRBJ1-1; D might be TRBD1 (5 bases). This TCR was sampled from a woman aged 40-49 years who had recovered from COVID-19. CDR3 loop: CASSQSSGGGDTEAFF. CDR3 DNA sequence: TGCGCCAGCAGCCAATCCTCGGGGGGGGGAGACACTGAAGCTTTCTTT.